These 28 T cell receptor beta chains were sequenced from one sample in a study of OX40 agonist ivuxolimab in advanced cancers. The data were produced by immunoSEQ multiplex PCR, yet TCRdb's version contains in-frame clones alone and is incomplete. The repertoire consists of 20,000 to 25,000 clones, with 88% occurring once and the leading ten covering 9.5% to 12%. Specimen: CD4+ or CD8+ T cells sorted from blood, collected in a trial of the OX40 agonist ivuxolimab. The receptors stem from an adult with an advanced solid tumor such as melanoma, head and neck, liver or kidney cancer.

The chain recombines TRBV14 with TRBJ2-7, with TRBD2 identical over 10 bases. J was trimmed by 4 bases and V by 1 base; bases with no gene match: 4. Germline V CDR1 and CDR2: SGHDN, FVKESK. The CDR3 covers 15 residues. Here the CDR3 reads CASSQGSGRAYEQYF. CDR3 DNA sequence: TGTGCCAGCAGCCAAGGAAGCGGGAGGGCTTACGAGCAGTACTTC.

The V gene is TRBV7-9, the J gene TRBJ1-1; 7 bases are a match to TRBD1. The CDR3 has 14 amino acids. Germline V lookup: CDR1 SEHNR, CDR2 FQNEAQ (reference sequence). Trimming cost V 3 bases and J 7 bases; bases outside gene matches: 8. The CDR3 here is CASSFYHGQDEAFF. For the CDR3, the DNA is TGTGCCAGCAGCTTCTATCACGGACAGGATGAAGCTTTCTTT.

The chain couples TRBV27 to TRBJ2-7; 7 bases are shared with TRBD2. Germline values: CDR1 MNHEY, CDR2 SMNVEV (reference sequence). This CDR3 comprises 13 residues. V dropped 6 bases and J dropped 4; count of bases not matched to a gene: 6. The CDR3 loop reads CASSGRGSYEQYF. The DNA for the CDR3 is TGTGCCAGCAGCGGGCGGGGGAGTTACGAGCAGTACTTC.

Only one count was recorded for this clone. V gene TRBV27 combines with J gene TRBJ2-3; 9 bases line up with TRBD1. Trimming cost V 7 bases and J 4 bases; bases outside gene matches: 18. This CDR3 is built from 18 residues. Germline CDR1 reads MNHEY; CDR2 reads SMNVEV (reference sequence). CDR3 in amino acids: CASTSWETGGPGADTQYF. CDR3 in DNA: TGTGCCAGCACTTCCTGGGAGACAGGGGGTCCGGGGGCAGATACGCAGTATTTT.

The chain joins TRBV6-1 to TRBJ1-2; D may be TRBD1 (5 bases). The CDR3 contains 12 residues. The V end lost 8 bases, the J end lost 6 bases, and 13 bases lay between the germline ends. Germline V gene sequence: CDR1 MNHNS, CDR2 SASEGT. The CDR3 DNA reads TGTGCCAGCGTCGCCGGGGCGGATGGCTACACCTTC. As protein: CASVAGADGYTF.

This clone was detected only once. The chain employs TRBV9 and TRBJ1-2, with D possibly matching TRBD1 (5 bases). Germline lookup yields CDR1 SGDLS and CDR2 YYNGEE. The germline V and J ends were trimmed by 7 bases and 5 bases, with 18 bases remaining between them. The CDR3 totals 14 residues. This CDR3 reads CASGGATDPYGYTF. DNA of the CDR3: TGTGCCAGCGGCGGAGCGACAGATCCATATGGCTACACCTTC.

This chain uses TRBV4-2 with TRBJ2-1, with D unclear. V lost 6 bases, J lost 2 bases, and 14 bases lay in between. Per germline, CDR1 LGHNA and CDR2 YNFKEQ. The CDR3 is made up of 15 amino acids. The CDR3 spells CASRNAELAYNEQFF. The CDR3 nucleotides are TGTGCCAGCAGAAATGCGGAGTTGGCCTACAATGAGCAGTTCTTC.

This clone was counted a single time. The genes are TRBV18 and TRBJ1-1, with TRBD1 as a possible D gene (6 bases). Germline V gene sequence: CDR1 KGHSH, CDR2 LQKENI. The V and J ends lost 0 bases and 8 bases respectively, with 10 bases between them. The CDR3 is 13 residues long. DNA for the CDR3: TGTGCCAGCTCACCACCGGGGGCATCGGAAGCTTTCTTT. Its translation: CASSPPGASEAFF.

The V gene is TRBV5-5, the J gene TRBJ2-5; 7 nucleotides agree with TRBD2. The CDR3 sequence is 15 residues long. Looked up from germline, CDR1 is SGHKS and CDR2 is YYEKEE (reference sequence). V lost 2 bases and J lost 4; bases outside the gene matches: 8. CDR3: CASSFYSGSRETQYF. The CDR3 region has the DNA TGTGCCAGCAGCTTTTATAGCGGGTCTAGAGAGACCCAGTACTTC.

Written as DNA, the CDR3 is TGCGCCAGCAGTGAGCGGCAGGGGGCTTATTCACCCCTCCACTTT. It is translated as CASSERQGAYSPLHF. This chain links TRBV10-2 with TRBJ1-6; 8 bases map to TRBD1. Unmatched junction bases numbered 5, after V lost 2 bases and J lost 8 bases. The length of the CDR3 is 15 residues. Germline V lookup: CDR1 WSHSY, CDR2 SAAADI.

V usage is TRBV2 and J usage is TRBJ2-3, with 7 bases aligning to TRBD2. V was clipped by 8 bases and J by 1 base; unmatched bases: 6. Germline V gene sequence: CDR1 SNHLY, CDR2 FYNNEI. The CDR3 has 14 residues. The CDR3 loop is CASAGLPRTDTQYF. CDR3 in DNA: TGTGCCAGCGCGGGACTACCTCGCACAGATACGCAGTATTTT. Filled out from reference TRBV2 and TRBJ2-3, the complete variable domain reads EPEVTQTPSHQVTQMGQEVILRCVPISNHLYFYWYRQILGQKVEFLVSFYNNEISEKSEIFDDQFSVERPDGSNFTLKIRSTKLEDSAMYFCASAGLPRTDTQYFGPGTRLTVL.

The chain recombines TRBV9 with TRBJ2-1, with 8 bases matching TRBD1. The CDR3 contains 15 residues. V dropped 0 bases and J dropped 9; count of bases not matched to a gene: 8. The V gene's germline CDR1 is SGDLS and CDR2 YYNGEE. The CDR3 is CASSVAQGGLGEQFF. The CDR3 DNA reads as TGTGCCAGCAGCGTAGCACAGGGGGGTTTAGGTGAGCAGTTCTTC.

V gene TRBV4-1 combines with J gene TRBJ2-5; D possibly corresponds to TRBD1 (5 bases). Germline lookup yields CDR1 MGHRA and CDR2 YSYEKL. Trimming cost V 0 bases and J 3 bases, with 11 bases left between them. The CDR3 consists of 15 residues. DNA for the CDR3: TGCGCCAGCAGCCAAGATATCAGGGTGGAAGAGACCCAGTACTTC. The encoded protein is CASSQDIRVEETQYF.

J is TRBJ2-7 and V is TRBV5-5, with D tentatively TRBD1 (6 bases). CDR1 is SGHKS and CDR2 is YYEKEE in the germline V gene (reference sequence). CDR3 size: 14 residues. Between the trimmed V and J ends, which lost 0 bases and 3 bases, there was a span of 10 bases. CDR3 in amino acids: CASSLGQGRYEQYF. The CDR3 nucleotides are TGTGCCAGCAGCTTGGGGCAGGGGCGCTACGAGCAGTACTTC.

This chain joins TRBV27 and TRBJ1-2; 10 bases line up with TRBD1. V was pared by 8 bases and J by 4 bases, with 4 bases of the junction left unmatched. This CDR3 has 13 residues. Germline loops: CDR1 MNHEY, CDR2 SMNVEV (reference sequence). CDR3 region: CASSGQGIYGYTF. The DNA for the CDR3 is TGTGCCAGCTCGGGACAGGGGATCTATGGCTACACCTTC.

This chain uses TRBV7-9 with TRBJ2-1, with D hard to call. Germline lookup yields CDR1 SEHNR and CDR2 FQNEAQ (reference sequence). The CDR3 contains 11 residues. Trimming left V 4 bases short and J 9 bases short, with 7 bases between. CDR3 nucleotides: TGTGCCAGCAGCTACGGTACTGAGCAGTTCTTC. The encoded protein is CASSYGTEQFF.

CDR3 sequence: CASSVNTGRGDTDTQYF. In DNA, the CDR3 is TGTGCCAGCAGCGTAAATACCGGGCGGGGGGACACAGATACGCAGTATTTT. The gene calls are TRBV9 and TRBJ2-3; 8 positions agree with TRBD2. With 1 base clipped from V and 2 bases from J, the junction kept 9 bases outside the gene matches. The CDR3 is 17 residues long. Germline V lookup: CDR1 SGDLS, CDR2 YYNGEE.

This clone has only one observation. V gene TRBV4-1 combines with J gene TRBJ2-2; D is unclear. CDR1 and CDR2 from the germline V gene are MGHRA and YSYEKL. Trimming removed 4 bases at V and 4 bases at J, with 10 bases between. The CDR3 is made up of 14 amino acids. The CDR3 region has the DNA TGCGCCAGCAGCCGGGGAATTGGCACCGGGGAGCTGTTTTTT. Its protein is CASSRGIGTGELFF.

The gene calls are TRBV27 and TRBJ2-2; 8 bases map to TRBD1. The CDR3 loop spans 16 amino acids. The germline V gene has CDR1 MNHEY and CDR2 SMNVEV (reference sequence). V shed 3 bases, J shed 5 bases, and the junction held 8 bases outside the gene matches. CDR3 loop: CASSFLQGAWTGELFF. The CDR3 DNA follows: TGTGCCAGCAGTTTCCTGCAGGGGGCTTGGACCGGGGAGCTGTTTTTT.

CDR3 sequence: CASRSGQGYEQYF. In nucleotides, the CDR3 is TGTGCCAGCAGATCAGGACAGGGGTACGAGCAGTACTTC. The rearrangement links TRBV7-2 to TRBJ2-7, with 9 bases aligning to TRBD1. The ends lost 6 bases at V and 4 bases at J; junction bases unmatched: 4. CDR1 and CDR2 from the germline V gene are SGHTA and FQGNSA. This CDR3 region has 13 residues. The full variable domain, rest sourced from reference TRBV7-2 and TRBJ2-7, is GAGVSQSPSNKVTEKGKDVELRCDPISGHTALYWYRQSLGQGLEFLIYFQGNSAPDKSGLPSDRFSAERTGGSVSTLTIQRTQQEDSAVYLCASRSGQGYEQYFGPGTRLTVT.

This clone was seen once. The chain links TRBV4-1 to TRBJ2-3; TRBD2 is a possible D gene (7 bases). Between the trimmed V and J ends, which lost 3 bases and 1 base, there was a span of 11 bases. The CDR3 length is 15 residues. CDR1 MGHRA and CDR2 YSYEKL come from the germline V gene. Written as DNA, the CDR3 is TGCGCCAGCAGCCAGGAGGGGGGGCGCACAGATACGCAGTATTTT. Amino acid sequence: CASSQEGGRTDTQYF.

The chain combines TRBV27 with TRBJ2-2; D is perhaps TRBD1 or TRBD2 (5 bases each). This CDR3 has 12 residues. Trimming took off 6 bases at V and 4 bases at J, with 6 bases between the two ends. Germline V gives CDR1 MNHEY, CDR2 SMNVEV (reference sequence). CDR3 amino acids: CASRRGTGELFF. The CDR3 coding sequence is TGTGCCAGCAGGAGGGGCACCGGGGAGCTGTTTTTT.

The chain joins TRBV19 to TRBJ2-5, with 10 positions matching TRBD2. The length of the CDR3 is 16 residues. The ends lost 4 bases at V and 0 bases at J; junction bases unmatched: 5. Per the germline V gene, CDR1 is LNHDA and CDR2 is SQIVND (reference sequence). CDR3 residues: CASSTASGSYQETQYF. Written as DNA, the CDR3 is TGTGCCAGTAGTACTGCTAGCGGGAGTTACCAAGAGACCCAGTACTTC.

The genes are TRBV19 and TRBJ1-4; 10 bases map to TRBD1. The CDR3 is made up of 15 amino acids. The germline CDR1 and CDR2 sequences are LNHDA and SQIVND (reference sequence). V was pared by 7 bases and J by 8 bases, with 10 bases of the junction left unmatched. The CDR3 reads CASKRRDRGGEKLFF. Here the CDR3 DNA reads TGTGCCAGTAAGCGCCGGGACAGGGGTGGCGAAAAACTGTTTTTT.

J is TRBJ2-7 and V is TRBV7-9; 9 bases agree with TRBD1. The germline CDR1 and CDR2 sequences are SEHNR and FQNEAQ (reference sequence). This CDR3 contains 16 residues. Trimming removed 0 bases from V and 3 bases from J; junction bases left unmatched: 6. CDR3 region: CASSLAQGALGYEQYF. The CDR3 DNA follows: TGTGCCAGCAGCTTAGCACAGGGGGCGTTAGGCTACGAGCAGTACTTC.

The V gene is TRBV6-1, the J gene TRBJ2-1, with D unresolved. The CDR3 has 15 amino acids. Germline lookup yields CDR1 MNHNS and CDR2 SASEGT. V dropped 2 bases and J dropped 4 bases, with 12 bases sitting between them. The CDR3 coding sequence is TGTGCCAGCAGTGAAATCAGTGACTCTTACAATGAGCAGTTCTTC. Translating it yields CASSEISDSYNEQFF.

The V and J genes are TRBV2 and TRBJ1-2; 7 positions match TRBD1. V was pared by 10 bases and J by 4 bases, with 3 bases of the junction left unmatched. There are 11 residues in the CDR3. The germline V gene encodes CDR1 SNHLY and CDR2 FYNNEI. CDR3 sequence reads: CAIRGGYGYTF. CDR3 coding DNA: TGTGCCATCAGGGGGGGCTATGGCTACACCTTC.

V usage is TRBV4-1 and J usage is TRBJ2-2, with D uncertain. Germline V gives CDR1 MGHRA, CDR2 YSYEKL. With 2 bases removed from V and 2 bases from J, the gap between germline ends came to 6 bases. CDR3 size: 14 residues. CDR3 nucleotides: TGCGCCAGCAGCCAACAACTAAACACCGGGGAGCTGTTTTTT. Residues: CASSQQLNTGELFF.